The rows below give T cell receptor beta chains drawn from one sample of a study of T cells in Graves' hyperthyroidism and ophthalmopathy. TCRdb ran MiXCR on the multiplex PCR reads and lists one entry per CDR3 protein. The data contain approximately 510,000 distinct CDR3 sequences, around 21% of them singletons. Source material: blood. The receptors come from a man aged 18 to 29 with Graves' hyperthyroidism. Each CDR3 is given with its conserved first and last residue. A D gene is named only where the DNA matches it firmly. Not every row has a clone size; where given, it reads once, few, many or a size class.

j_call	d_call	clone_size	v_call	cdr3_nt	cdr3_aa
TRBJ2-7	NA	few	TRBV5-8	TGTGCCAGCAGCCCCGACGTAGAGAGCTCCTACGAGCAGTACTTC	CASSPDVESSYEQYF
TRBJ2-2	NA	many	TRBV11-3	TGTGCCAGCAGCCGGACGCATTACACCGGGGAGCTGTTTTTT	CASSRTHYTGELFF
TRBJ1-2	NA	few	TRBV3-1	TGTGCCAGCAGCCACGTTTGGGACTCCCGTAACTATGGCTACACCTTC	CASSHVWDSRNYGYTF
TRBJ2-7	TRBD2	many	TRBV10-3	TGTGCCATCAGTGCGGGACTAGCGGGGGTATACGAGCAGTACTTC	CAISAGLAGVYEQYF
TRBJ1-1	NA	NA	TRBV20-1	TGCAGTGCTAGCGATTTCCTGACGGTGAACACTGAAGCTTTCTTT	CSASDFLTVNTEAFF
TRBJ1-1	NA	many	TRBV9	TGTGCCAGCAGCGTAGAGGCAGGGATGAACACTGAAGCTTTCTTT	CASSVEAGMNTEAFF
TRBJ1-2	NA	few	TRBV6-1	TGTGCCAGCAAACCCTCGTTCCGGGAGAGAGCTAACTATGGCTACACCTTC	CASKPSFRERANYGYTF
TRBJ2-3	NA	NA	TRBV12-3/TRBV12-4	TGTGCCAGCAGTCTTAAGCGGGCCACAGATACGCAGTATTTT	CASSLKRATDTQYF
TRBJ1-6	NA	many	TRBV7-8	TGTGCCAGCAGCTTAGGGATATCAAATTCACCCCTCCACTTT	CASSLGISNSPLHF
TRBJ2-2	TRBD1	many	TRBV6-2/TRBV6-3	TGTGCCAGCAGTTACCCTACAGGGGCGAACACCGGGGAGCTGTTTTTT	CASSYPTGANTGELFF
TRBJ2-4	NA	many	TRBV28	TGTGCCAGCAGCCCGCAGGGCACAAACATTCAGTACTTC	CASSPQGTNIQYF
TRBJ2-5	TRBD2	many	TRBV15	TGTGCCACCAGGACTAGCGGGGGGGTCCAAGAGACCCAGTACTTC	CATRTSGGVQETQYF
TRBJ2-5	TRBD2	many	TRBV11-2	TGTGCCAGCAGCCCGATAAGGACCCGACTAGCGGGGGGGCCCAGGGAGACCCAGTACTTC	CASSPIRTRLAGGPRETQYF
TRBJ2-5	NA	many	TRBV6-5	TGTGCCAGCAGTTACGGCCCAGGTGGTAGCGAGACCCAGTACTTC	CASSYGPGGSETQYF
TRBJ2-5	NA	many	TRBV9	TGTGCCAGCAGCGTAGGACTTGATGAAGAGACCCAGTACTTC	CASSVGLDEETQYF
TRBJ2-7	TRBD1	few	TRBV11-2	TGTGCCAGCAGTTATCCCGGGACAGGCAAGAACGAGCAGTACTTC	CASSYPGTGKNEQYF
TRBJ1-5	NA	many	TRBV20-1	TGCAGTGCTAGAGATGGGGTGGCAAGGGATCAGCCCCAGCATTTT	CSARDGVARDQPQHF
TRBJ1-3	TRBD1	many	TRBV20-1	TGCAGTGCTGCGGACAGGAGCGGCTCTGGAAACACCATATATTTT	CSAADRSGSGNTIYF
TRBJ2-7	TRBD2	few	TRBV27	TGTGCCAGCAGTTTATTGACTAGCGGCGACGAGCAGTACTTC	CASSLLTSGDEQYF
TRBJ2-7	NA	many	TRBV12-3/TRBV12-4	TGTGCCAGCAGCCTTGGACAGCTCTACGAGCAGTACTTC	CASSLGQLYEQYF
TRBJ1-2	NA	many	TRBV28	TGTGCCAGCAGTTTGAGAGCAGCCAATGGGGGCTACACCTTC	CASSLRAANGGYTF
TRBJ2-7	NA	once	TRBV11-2	TGTGCCAGCAGCTCTCACCGGGACGAAGGATCCTACGAGCAGTACTTC	CASSSHRDEGSYEQYF
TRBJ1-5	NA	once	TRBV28	TGTGCCAGCAGTTTCAGTAGGCACAATCAGCCCCAGCATTTT	CASSFSRHNQPQHF
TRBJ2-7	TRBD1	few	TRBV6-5	TGTGCCAGCAGTTACTCTCGGACAGGGAACTACGAGCAGTACTTC	CASSYSRTGNYEQYF
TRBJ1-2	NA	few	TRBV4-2	TGTGCCAGCAGCCACCTAGGGGGCTATGGCTACACCTTC	CASSHLGGYGYTF
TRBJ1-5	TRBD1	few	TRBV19	TGTGCCACCCGAATAGGGACAGGGGGCGGCCAGCCCCAGCATTTT	CATRIGTGGGQPQHF
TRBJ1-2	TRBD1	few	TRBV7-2	TGTGCCAGCAGCTTAGGGGGACAGGGGGCGCGGGGCTACACCTTC	CASSLGGQGARGYTF
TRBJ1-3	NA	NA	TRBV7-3	TGTGCCAGCAGCTTAAAACCTTGGGGGAGCTCTGGAAACACCATATATTTT	CASSLKPWGSSGNTIYF
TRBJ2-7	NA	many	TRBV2	TGTGCCAGCATCAGACGGGACTTCGAGCAGTACTTC	CASIRRDFEQYF
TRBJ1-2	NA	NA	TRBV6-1	TGTGCCAGCATAGGGAGAGGGGGAAACTATGGCTACACCTTC	CASIGRGGNYGYTF
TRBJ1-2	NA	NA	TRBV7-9	TGTGCCAGCAGCCCACAGGGCTATCCAAAACCCTTC	CASSPQGYPKPF
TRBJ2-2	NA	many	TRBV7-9	TGTGCCAGCAGGAGTCTTTCGAACACCGGGGAGCTGTTTTTT	CASRSLSNTGELFF
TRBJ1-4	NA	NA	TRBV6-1	TGTGCCAGCAGGATTAGGGGTACAACTAATGAAAAACTGTTTTTT	CASRIRGTTNEKLFF
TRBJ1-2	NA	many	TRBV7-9	TGTGCCAGCGGGGCTTCGGTGGGGATCTATGGCTACACCTTC	CASGASVGIYGYTF
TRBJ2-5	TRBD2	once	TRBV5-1	TGCGCCAGCAGCTTGGGGTCTAGCGGGATAGAGACCCAGTACTTC	CASSLGSSGIETQYF
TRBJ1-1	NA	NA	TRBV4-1	TGCGCCAGCAGCCAAACTGGGGGAGTCTCTGAAGCTTTCTTT	CASSQTGGVSEAFF
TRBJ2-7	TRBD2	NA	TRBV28	TGTGCCAGCAGTTTTGGAGGGAGGGGATCCTACGAGCAGTACTTC	CASSFGGRGSYEQYF
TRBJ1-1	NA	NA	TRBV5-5	TGTGCCAGCAGCTTTGGCCCGGGCGGGAACACTGAAGCTTTCTTT	CASSFGPGGNTEAFF
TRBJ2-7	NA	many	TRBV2	TGTGCCAGCAGTGAAGGGTTCATTCCGACCTACGAGCAGTACTTC	CASSEGFIPTYEQYF
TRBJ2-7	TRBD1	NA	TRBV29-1	TGCAGCGTTGTATTGACAGGGACGGCATTCGACGAGCAGTACTTC	CSVVLTGTAFDEQYF
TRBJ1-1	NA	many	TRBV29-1	TGCACCAATTCCGCGGGCGGAGACATGAACACTGAAGCTTTCTTT	CTNSAGGDMNTEAFF
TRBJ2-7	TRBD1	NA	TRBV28	TGTGCCAGCAGCACCCTCCCGGACAGGGGTTCCAACGAGCAGTACTTC	CASSTLPDRGSNEQYF
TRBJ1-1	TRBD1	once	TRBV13	TGTGCCAGCAGATCAAACCCTATATTTGACAGGGGAACGACTGAAGCTTTCTTT	CASRSNPIFDRGTTEAFF
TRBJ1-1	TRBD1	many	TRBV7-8	TGTGCCAGCAGCTTTGGAGGGACAGCCACTGAAGCTTTCTTT	CASSFGGTATEAFF
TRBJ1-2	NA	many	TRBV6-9	TGTGCCAGCAGCCGCCGGGACATCACCTATGGCTACACCTTC	CASSRRDITYGYTF
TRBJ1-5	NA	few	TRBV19	TGTGCCAGTAGTATTTTTATTTGGGGGGTTGACAATCAGCCCCAGCATTTT	CASSIFIWGVDNQPQHF
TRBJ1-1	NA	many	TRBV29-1	TGCAGCGCCGCCCGTGGGGAAGGACTCGAAGCTTTCTTT	CSAARGEGLEAFF
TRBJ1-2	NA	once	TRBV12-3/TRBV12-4	TGTGCCAGCACCCTGGGGCGGGGTCTGAGCTATGGCTACACCTTC	CASTLGRGLSYGYTF
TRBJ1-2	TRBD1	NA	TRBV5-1	TGCGCCAGCAGCCCGGTTGGGACAGGGGTCGCCGGCTATGGTTACACCTTC	CASSPVGTGVAGYGYTF
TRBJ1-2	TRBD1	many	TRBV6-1	TGTGCCAGCGGGACAGGGTTTTTCTACACCTTC	CASGTGFFYTF